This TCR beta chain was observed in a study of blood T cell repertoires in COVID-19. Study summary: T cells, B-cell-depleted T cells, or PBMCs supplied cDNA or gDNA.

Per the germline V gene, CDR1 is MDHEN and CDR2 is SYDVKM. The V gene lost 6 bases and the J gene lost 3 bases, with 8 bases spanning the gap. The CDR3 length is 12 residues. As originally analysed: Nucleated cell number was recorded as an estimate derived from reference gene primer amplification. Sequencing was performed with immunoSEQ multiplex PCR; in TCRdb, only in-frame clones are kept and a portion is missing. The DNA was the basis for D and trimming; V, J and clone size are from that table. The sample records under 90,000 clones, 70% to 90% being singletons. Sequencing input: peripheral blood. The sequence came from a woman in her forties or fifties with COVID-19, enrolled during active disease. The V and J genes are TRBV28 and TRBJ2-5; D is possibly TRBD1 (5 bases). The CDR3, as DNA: TGTGCCAGCAGCCCCAGGGAAGAGACCCAGTACTTC. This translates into CASSPREETQYF.